The subject of this entry is one T cell receptor (beta chain). Its antigen remains unidentified. This sample was included in a study of blood T cells in healthy people across ages. Every sample had a minimum of 6.5 million PBMCs isolated. Findings and limits, study-wide: Estimated diversity that came from one million T cells was considered an underestimate. Fewer expanded clones and more diversity marked long-lived versus aged donors. Roughly linearly, TCR beta diversity per million T cells fell as age increased.

This CDR3 comprises 14 residues. From germline, CDR1 is SQVTM and CDR2 ANQGSEA. A J-beta primer mix and a sample-barcoded 5' primer were used in a second PCR of roughly 7 to 12 cycles. TCRdb processed the 5' RACE reads anew with MiXCR; each CDR3 protein has one entry. This table holds roughly 1.6 million distinct CDR3 sequences, almost 35% found once. Sequenced sample: blood. This chain links TRBV29-1 with TRBJ2-1, with 10 bases that match TRBD2. The tail of the sequence fits TRBJ2-7 better, so the J call may be wrong. The TCR comes from a woman in her thirties in good health. The DNA of the CDR3 is TGCAGCGTTGAAGATGGGACTAGCGCCTACGAGCAGTACTTC. Its protein is CSVEDGTSAYEQYF.